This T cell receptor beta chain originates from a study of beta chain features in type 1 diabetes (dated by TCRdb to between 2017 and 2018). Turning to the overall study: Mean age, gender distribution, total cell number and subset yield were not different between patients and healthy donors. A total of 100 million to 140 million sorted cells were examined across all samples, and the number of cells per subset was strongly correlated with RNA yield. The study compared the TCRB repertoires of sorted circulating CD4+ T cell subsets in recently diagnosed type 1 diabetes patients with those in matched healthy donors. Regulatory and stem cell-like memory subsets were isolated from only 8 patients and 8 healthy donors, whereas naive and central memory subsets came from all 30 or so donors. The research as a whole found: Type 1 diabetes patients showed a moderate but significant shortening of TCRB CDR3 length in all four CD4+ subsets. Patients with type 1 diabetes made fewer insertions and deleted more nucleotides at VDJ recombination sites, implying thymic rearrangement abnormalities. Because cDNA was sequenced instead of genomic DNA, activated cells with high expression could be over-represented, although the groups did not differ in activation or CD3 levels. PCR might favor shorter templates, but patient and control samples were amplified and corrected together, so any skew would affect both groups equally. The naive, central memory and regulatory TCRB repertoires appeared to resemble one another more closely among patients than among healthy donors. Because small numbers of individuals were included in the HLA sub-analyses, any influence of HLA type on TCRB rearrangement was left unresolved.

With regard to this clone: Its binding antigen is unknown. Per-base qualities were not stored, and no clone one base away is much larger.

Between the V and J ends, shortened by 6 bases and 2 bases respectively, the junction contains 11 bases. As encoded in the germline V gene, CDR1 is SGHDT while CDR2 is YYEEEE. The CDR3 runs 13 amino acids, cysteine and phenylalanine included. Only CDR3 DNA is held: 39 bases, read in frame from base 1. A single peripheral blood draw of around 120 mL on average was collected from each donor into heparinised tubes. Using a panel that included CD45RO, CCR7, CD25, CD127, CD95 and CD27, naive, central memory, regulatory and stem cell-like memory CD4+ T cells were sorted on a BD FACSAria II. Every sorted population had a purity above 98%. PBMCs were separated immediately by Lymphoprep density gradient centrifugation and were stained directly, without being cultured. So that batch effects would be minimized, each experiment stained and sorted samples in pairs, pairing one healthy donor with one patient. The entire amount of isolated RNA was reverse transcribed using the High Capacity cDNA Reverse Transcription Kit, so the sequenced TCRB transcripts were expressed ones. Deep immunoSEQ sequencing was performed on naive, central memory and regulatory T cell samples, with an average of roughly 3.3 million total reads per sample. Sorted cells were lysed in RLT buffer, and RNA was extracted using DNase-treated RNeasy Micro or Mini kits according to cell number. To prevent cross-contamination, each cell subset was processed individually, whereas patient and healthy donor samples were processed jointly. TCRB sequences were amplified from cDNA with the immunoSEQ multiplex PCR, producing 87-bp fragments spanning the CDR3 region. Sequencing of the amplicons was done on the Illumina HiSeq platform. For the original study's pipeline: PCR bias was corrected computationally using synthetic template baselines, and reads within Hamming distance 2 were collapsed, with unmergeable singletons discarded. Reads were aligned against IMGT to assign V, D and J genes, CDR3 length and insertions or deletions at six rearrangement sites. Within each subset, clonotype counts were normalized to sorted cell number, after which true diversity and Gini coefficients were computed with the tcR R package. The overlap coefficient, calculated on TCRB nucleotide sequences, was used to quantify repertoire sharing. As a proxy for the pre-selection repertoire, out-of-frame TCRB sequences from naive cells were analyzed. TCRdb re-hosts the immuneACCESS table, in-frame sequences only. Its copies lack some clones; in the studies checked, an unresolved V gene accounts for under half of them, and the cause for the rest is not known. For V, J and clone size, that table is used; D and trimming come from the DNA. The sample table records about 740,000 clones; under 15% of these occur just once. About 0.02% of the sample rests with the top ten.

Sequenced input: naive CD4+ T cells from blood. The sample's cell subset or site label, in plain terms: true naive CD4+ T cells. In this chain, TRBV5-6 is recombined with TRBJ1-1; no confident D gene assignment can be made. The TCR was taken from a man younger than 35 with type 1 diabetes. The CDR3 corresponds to CASISGVNTEAFF. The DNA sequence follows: TGTGCCAGCATCTCTGGGGTTAACACTGAAGCTTTCTTT.